The sequence of this T cell receptor (beta chain) was determined in a study of CD8+ T cells in alopecia areata. The germline CDR1 and CDR2 sequences are SQVTM and ANQGSEA. The length of the CDR3 is 12 residues. V lost 3 bases and J 3 bases, leaving 8 bases between the germline ends. Alopecia areata patients had lesional scalp punch biopsies and peripheral blood taken from them. Following RNA extraction, reverse transcription yielded cDNA that acted as the sequencing template. TCRdb's table, derived via immunoSEQ multiplex PCR, lists solely in-frame clones and lacks some. This table holds fewer than 70,000 clones, 44% found once.

The receptor's source is a human donor with alopecia areata. J is TRBJ1-1 and V is TRBV29-1; D is unresolved. Input material: NKG2D-low CD8+ T cells sorted from blood. The CDR3 nucleotides read TGCAGCGTTGAGGGCGGGGACACTGAAGCTTTCTTT. Translated, it gives CSVEGGDTEAFF.